The clone carrying this TCR beta chain came up many times. The antigen remains unidentified. The CDR3 runs to 16 residues. Unmatched junction bases numbered 3, after V lost 0 bases and J lost 4 bases. The germline gives CDR1 ENHRY, CDR2 SYGVKD. The authors made cDNA by 5'RACE with 10-nucleotide random UMIs. TCRdb analysed the 5' RACE reads with MiXCR anew, one entry per CDR3 protein. This sample yields about 95,000 distinct CDR3 sequences, of which roughly 4% are seen a single time; around 6% belongs to the top ten. The data derive from a study of neurological immune-mediated disorders. Study-level points and caveats: Multiple sclerosis patients had less TCR clonal expansion than even healthy controls, unlike HTLV-1-associated myelopathy. Repertoires from 18 of 34 multiple sclerosis patients grouped phylogenetically into a related-CDR3 cluster, suggesting a possible signature. No CDR3 amino acid sequences recurred among expanded clones across subjects, suggesting private repertoires in all groups.

Input material: PBMCs. This sequence was found in a woman aged 18-29 years with multiple sclerosis. The chain carries TRBV10-3 and TRBJ2-3, with 11 bases fitting TRBD1. CDR3 DNA: TGTGCCATCAGTGAGTCGCCGGGACAGGGGGCAGATACGCAGTATTTT. Translation: CAISESPGQGADTQYF.